A single sample is the source of the 15 T cell receptor beta chains below, sequenced in a study of blood T cell repertoires in COVID-19. Data came from immunoSEQ multiplex PCR; TCRdb stores just in-frame clones and leaves some out. The profile shows about 300,000 clones, roughly 82% of them singletons. Sample: peripheral blood. The receptor source for this set is a woman between 50 and 59 years old with acute or convalescent COVID-19.

The chain links TRBV29-1 to TRBJ2-3, with a tentative D call TRBD2 (6 bases). Looked up from germline, CDR1 is SQVTM and CDR2 is ANQGSEA. The V and J ends lost 7 bases and 6 bases respectively, with 23 bases between them. The CDR3 runs to 15 residues. The CDR3 loop is CSAAGREGSPDTQYF. DNA for the CDR3: TGCAGCGCCGCCGGGCGGGAAGGCTCTCCGGATACGCAGTATTTT.

The V call is TRBV11-2, the J call TRBJ2-1; D perhaps matches TRBD2 (6 bases). The CDR3 contains 14 residues. The germline V gene encodes CDR1 SGHAT and CDR2 FQNNGV. The germline V and J ends were trimmed by 1 base and 15 bases, with 19 bases remaining between them. CDR3 in amino acids: CASSLATGDPTPFF. The DNA of the CDR3 is TGTGCCAGCAGCTTAGCTACGGGAGACCCAACGCCGTTCTTC.

The CDR3 sequence is CASSYWGRSNQPQHF. The CDR3 DNA is TGTGCCAGCAGTTACTGGGGGCGGTCAAATCAGCCCCAGCATTTT. The chain is built from TRBV6-2 or TRBV6-3 and TRBJ1-5; tentative D call: TRBD1 (6 bases). V lost 1 base to trimming and J lost 4 bases, with 11 bases between them. CDR3 length: 15 residues. The germline gives CDR1 MNHEY, CDR2 SVGEGT.

The gene calls are TRBV24-1 and TRBJ2-7; 8 bases are a match to TRBD1. The CDR3 has 16 residues. The V segment lost 3 bases and the J segment 5 bases; nucleotides outside the gene matches: 11. The germline V gene encodes CDR1 KGHDR and CDR2 SFDVKD. The CDR3: CATSDTGQGLKNEQYF. CDR3 coding DNA: TGTGCCACCAGTGATACCGGACAGGGCCTTAAGAACGAGCAGTACTTC.

The count of this clone is one. The gene calls are TRBV9 and TRBJ2-7, with D perhaps TRBD2 (6 bases). V lost 3 bases, J lost 6 bases, and 13 bases lay in between. Germline V lookup: CDR1 SGDLS, CDR2 YYNGEE. CDR3 length: 13 amino acids. The CDR3 DNA sequence: TGTGCCAGCAGCGGCCGGAGACTAGGCGAGCAGTACTTC. Amino acid sequence: CASSGRRLGEQYF.

This chain connects TRBV28 to TRBJ2-1; D may be TRBD2 (5 bases). Germline V lookup: CDR1 MDHEN, CDR2 SYDVKM. CDR3 size: 16 residues. Trimming left V 3 bases short and J 8 bases short, with 20 bases between. CDR3 nucleotide sequence: TGTGCCAGCAGTTTTAGGGCGGGTCTAAGGCAACATGAGCAGTTCTTC. Translating gives CASSFRAGLRQHEQFF.

The chain joins TRBV6-2 or TRBV6-3 to TRBJ2-7; TRBD1 matches at 9 bases. The CDR3 has 16 amino acids. V shed 1 base, J shed 2 bases, and the junction held 6 bases outside the gene matches. In germline, CDR1 is MNHEY, CDR2 SVGEGT. The CDR3 nucleotides read TGTGCCAGCAGTTACTACCTAGGGACAGGGACCTACGAGCAGTACTTC. It encodes CASSYYLGTGTYEQYF.

The V call is TRBV5-1, the J call TRBJ2-7; TRBD2 aligns across 11 bases. The CDR3 is 14 amino acids. Germline lookup yields CDR1 SGHRS and CDR2 YFSETQ. The V segment lost 0 bases and the J segment 6 bases; nucleotides outside the gene matches: 2. DNA of the CDR3: TGCGCCAGCAGCTTGGGACTAGCGGGGATCGAGCAGTACTTC. It translates to CASSLGLAGIEQYF.

The chain uses TRBV11-2 and TRBJ2-1; tentatively, D is TRBD2 (6 bases). The V gene lost 7 bases and the J gene lost 4 bases, with 17 bases spanning the gap. The germline V gene encodes CDR1 SGHAT and CDR2 FQNNGV. The CDR3 runs 15 residues. The CDR3 coding sequence is TGTGCCAGCACGGGAGAGCGTAGAGGGTACAATGAGCAGTTCTTC. Amino acids: CASTGERRGYNEQFF. The variable domain in full, with the rest retrieved from reference TRBV11-2 and TRBJ2-1, is EAGVAQSPRYKIIEKRQSVAFWCNPISGHATLYWYQQILGQGPKLLIQFQNNGVVDDSQLPKDRFSAERLKGVDSTLKIQPAKLEDSAVYLCASTGERRGYNEQFFGPGTRLTVL.

With regard to this clone: Its ends do not fully match the called genes, so a read error is possible. Other DNA variants within this sample encode the same CDR3. J is TRBJ2-7 and V is TRBV9, with D possibly matching TRBD1 (6 bases). The germline V gene has CDR1 SGDLS and CDR2 YYNGEE. The CDR3 is 15 amino acids. This chain's CDR3 is CASSVSGQNSYEQYF. CDR3 nucleotides: TGCGCCAGCAGCGTATCCGGACAGAACTCCTACGAGCAGTACTTC.

This chain joins TRBV5-5 and TRBJ2-7; D remains unclear. Germline V gene lookup returns CDR1 SGHKS and CDR2 YYEKEE (reference sequence). The CDR3 runs to 16 residues. V was shortened by 6 bases and J by 3 bases, with 22 bases between the two germline ends. The chain's CDR3 is CASTSSPGGSHYEQYF. CDR3 in DNA: TGTGCCAGCACCTCATCCCCTGGCGGCAGCCACTACGAGCAGTACTTC.

V gene TRBV18 combines with J gene TRBJ2-7, with 9 nucleotides matching TRBD2. Germline V gene lookup returns CDR1 KGHSH and CDR2 LQKENI. J lost 4 bases, V lost 2 bases, and 3 bases had no gene match. This CDR3 is 14 amino acids long. The CDR3 sequence: CASSPGGRGYEQYF. The CDR3 nucleotides are TGTGCCAGCTCACCAGGCGGGAGGGGGTACGAGCAGTACTTC.

This chain joins TRBV7-9 and TRBJ2-7; 9 bases agree with TRBD2. The ends lost 0 bases at V and 3 bases at J; junction bases unmatched: 6. CDR3 length: 16 residues. Germline CDR1 reads SEHNR; CDR2 reads FQNEAQ (reference sequence). CDR3 amino acids: CASSLAASGMDYEQYF. The CDR3 DNA is TGTGCCAGCAGCTTAGCGGCTAGCGGGATGGACTACGAGCAGTACTTC.

The CDR3 coding sequence is TGTGCCAGCAGTTTATCCGGGACAGTTAACTATGGCTACACCTTC. It specifies CASSLSGTVNYGYTF. The chain joins TRBV27 to TRBJ1-2, with TRBD1 matching over 7 bases. Germline V gene sequence: CDR1 MNHEY, CDR2 SMNVEV (reference sequence). The CDR3 extends over 15 amino acids. The ends lost 0 bases at V and 1 base at J; junction bases unmatched: 2.

CDR3 sequence reads: CASSFGPLAGKYNEQFF. The CDR3 DNA reads TGTGCCAGTAGTTTCGGCCCGCTAGCGGGAAAGTACAATGAGCAGTTCTTC. This chain uses TRBV19 with TRBJ2-1; 9 nucleotides align to TRBD2. The germline V gene encodes CDR1 LNHDA and CDR2 SQIVND (reference sequence). V was pared by 5 bases and J by 4 bases, with 12 bases of the junction left unmatched. This CDR3 contains 17 residues.